This paragraph covers one T cell receptor beta chain sequence. Antigen unknown. V lost 5 bases to trimming and J lost 5 bases, with 11 bases between them. This CDR3 contains 12 residues. CDR1 is DFQATT and CDR2 is SNEGSKA in the germline V gene (reference sequence). The donors, healthy Caucasians from Russia, were aged 6 to 90. PCR was performed a second time for about 7 to 11 cycles using a sample-barcoded 5' primer and a J-beta primer mix. No fewer than 3 million CDR3-containing paired-end reads came from each sample. MiXCR, run by TCRdb on the 5' RACE reads, gives a single entry per CDR3 protein. The table lists approximately 730,000 distinct CDR3 sequences, approximately 39% of them singletons. This entry is derived from a study of blood T cells in healthy people across ages. Study-wide results and limits: Donors of long life had a larger count of naive CD4+ cells and greater diversity than aged donors. Reliance upon unsorted PBMCs precluded definitive naive versus antigen-experienced comparison.

Input material: blood. The receptor was isolated from a woman aged 60-75 years in good health. The rearrangement uses TRBV20-1 and TRBJ2-3; a weak D match, TRBD2 (6 bases). CDR3 loop: CSASRGGDTQYF. The DNA of the CDR3 is TGCAGTGCTTCGCGGGGCGGAGATACGCAGTATTTT.